The 26 T cell receptor beta chains reported below all come from one sample, sequenced in a study of blood T cells in healthy people across ages. The use of a sample-barcoded 5' primer and a J-beta primer mix characterized a second PCR of about 7 to 12 cycles. A single record per CDR3 protein comes from TCRdb applying MiXCR to the 5' RACE reads. The sample holds some 1 million distinct CDR3 sequences; more than 40% are singletons and the top ten take approximately 17%. The specimen sequenced was blood. The source of these receptors is a woman aged 60-70 years in good health.

This chain connects TRBV5-6 to TRBJ1-1; unclear D gene. The germline gives CDR1 SGHDT, CDR2 YYEEEE. Deletions cut 4 bases from V and 6 bases from J, with 16 bases between. The CDR3 consists of 14 residues. The CDR3 DNA reads TGTGCCAGCAGCGTCGGCACTATGTCTTCTGAAGCTTTCTTT. As protein: CASSVGTMSSEAFF. The full variable domain, rest sourced from reference TRBV5-6 and TRBJ1-1, is DAGVTQSPTHLIKTRGQQVTLRCSPKSGHDTVSWYQQALGQGPQFIFQYYEEEERQRGNFPDRFSGHQFPNYSSELNVNALLLGDSALYLCASSVGTMSSEAFFGQGTRLTVV.

The chain recombines TRBV4-1 with TRBJ2-1; 11 bases match TRBD2. Trimming took 2 bases from V and 8 from J; bases not matched to a gene: 8. The CDR3 spans 16 residues. The germline CDR1 and CDR2 sequences are MGHRA and YSYEKL. CDR3 DNA: TGCGCCAGCAGCCAAACGGCTAGCGGGAGGTTTGATGAGCAGTTCTTC. This sequence encodes CASSQTASGRFDEQFF.

This clonotype has more than one count but fewer than ten. V gene TRBV7-8 combines with J gene TRBJ2-7; 11 nucleotides agree with TRBD2. Per the germline V gene, CDR1 is SGHVS and CDR2 is FQNEAQ. This CDR3 comprises 14 residues. The trim removed 5 bases at V and 6 bases at J, leaving 6 bases unmatched. The CDR3 spells CASSPTSGRPEQYF. CDR3 coding DNA: TGTGCCAGCAGCCCCACTAGCGGGAGACCCGAGCAGTACTTC.

This clonotype appeared a few times. This chain links TRBV27 with TRBJ2-3, with D uncertain. CDR1 MNHEY and CDR2 SMNVEV come from the germline V gene (reference sequence). The CDR3 is 15 residues long. The V and J ends lost 5 bases and 2 bases respectively, with 14 bases between them. The CDR3 DNA reads as TGTGCCAGCAGTCGCATAGCTTCCCTCACAGATACGCAGTATTTT. Amino acid sequence: CASSRIASLTDTQYF.

To note about this clonotype: An end of the junction differs from the germline gene, which may be a read error. The gene calls are TRBV6-1 and TRBJ2-1, with a weak D call TRBD2 (6 bases). There are 18 residues in the CDR3. Per germline, CDR1 MNHNS and CDR2 SASEGT. This CDR3 is CASTPRPLARSSYSEQFF. For the CDR3, the DNA is TGTGCCAGCACTCCACGTCCCCTAGCGCGAAGCTCCTACAGTGAGCAGTTCTTC.

In this sample, this clonotype turned up many times. The chain links TRBV29-1 to TRBJ2-3; 12 nucleotides line up with TRBD2. The CDR3 length is 14 residues. V shed 4 bases, J shed 8 bases, and the junction held 7 bases outside the gene matches. Germline V CDR1 and CDR2: SQVTM, ANQGSEA. The CDR3 DNA reads as TGCAGCGTTGCCCTAGCGGGAGGGCGGGGTACGCAGTATTTT. It specifies CSVALAGGRGTQYF.

The V and J genes are TRBV10-3 and TRBJ1-2; 7 bases are a match to TRBD1. V was clipped by 3 bases and J by 0 bases; unmatched bases: 1. This CDR3 has 14 amino acids. Germline CDR1 is ENHRY and CDR2 is SYGVKD. As DNA, the CDR3 is TGTGCCATCAGTGATCAGGGGGCTAACTATGGCTACACCTTC. Its protein product is CAISDQGANYGYTF.

This clonotype showed up just a few times. The genes are TRBV10-2 and TRBJ2-5, with a tentative D call TRBD1 (5 bases). The CDR3 extends over 14 amino acids. Germline CDR1 and CDR2: WSHSY and SAAADI. The germline V and J ends were trimmed by 7 bases and 1 base, with 13 bases remaining between them. CDR3 region: CASNAGALQETQYF. The DNA for the CDR3 is TGCGCCAGCAACGCTGGGGCCCTCCAAGAGACCCAGTACTTC.

V gene TRBV7-2 combines with J gene TRBJ2-5, with 8 bases matching TRBD1. CDR1 SGHTA and CDR2 FQGNSA come from the germline V gene. This CDR3 contains 15 residues. Trimming took 0 bases from V and 11 from J; bases not matched to a gene: 11. The CDR3 here is CASSLARTGINEQYF. The CDR3 nucleotides read TGTGCCAGCAGCTTAGCCAGGACAGGGATCAATGAGCAGTACTTC.

The J gene is TRBJ2-7, the V gene TRBV27; tentatively, D is TRBD1 (6 bases). Germline loops: CDR1 MNHEY, CDR2 SMNVEV (reference sequence). V was trimmed by 5 bases and J by 7 bases, leaving 12 bases between them. The CDR3 has 12 amino acids. The CDR3 protein is CASSTQGREQYF. CDR3 nucleotides: TGTGCCAGCAGTACACAGGGAAGGGAGCAGTACTTC.

The chain employs TRBV4-2 and TRBJ2-7; the D is unclear. In germline, CDR1 is LGHNA, CDR2 YNFKEQ. V lost 0 bases, J lost 0 bases, and 12 bases lay in between. The CDR3 length is 16 residues. CDR3 loop: CASSQEISLSSYEQYF. Written as DNA, the CDR3 is TGTGCCAGCAGCCAAGAGATTTCCCTGAGCTCCTACGAGCAGTACTTC.

The V call is TRBV18, the J call TRBJ2-1; TRBD2 matches 8 bases. Germline CDR1 reads KGHSH; CDR2 reads LQKENI. The CDR3 spans 13 residues. With V trimmed by 5 bases and J by 8 bases, 5 bases remained unmatched. DNA for the CDR3: TGTGCCAGCTCAATAGCGGGAACGGATGAGCAGTTCTTC. It is translated as CASSIAGTDEQFF.

This clonotype turned up a few times. The CDR3 DNA is TGTGCCTGGAGAGTGCTAGTCGGATCCAATGAGCAGTTCTTC. Translation: CAWRVLVGSNEQFF. The J gene is TRBJ2-1, the V gene TRBV30; D not certain. CDR1 is GTSNPN and CDR2 is SVGIG in the germline V gene (reference sequence). The V end was cut by 3 bases, the J end by 6 bases, with 15 bases between. This CDR3 has 14 residues.

In this sample, this clonotype turned up a few times. This sequence joins TRBV20-1 and TRBJ1-5; 9 positions match TRBD1. The CDR3 sequence is 13 residues long. Germline loops: CDR1 DFQATT, CDR2 SNEGSKA (reference sequence). Here the CDR3 reads CSLKGQGHQPQHF. The DNA of the CDR3 is TGCAGCCTAAAGGGACAGGGCCATCAGCCCCAGCATTTT.

The chain joins TRBV3-1 to TRBJ2-3, with D perhaps TRBD1 (5 bases). Germline loops: CDR1 LGHDT, CDR2 YNNKEL (reference sequence). Trimming stripped 4 bases from V and 9 bases from J, with 8 bases between. This CDR3 comprises 11 residues. This CDR3 is CASSLGATQYF. Written as DNA, the CDR3 is TGTGCCAGCAGCCTAGGGGCGACGCAGTATTTT.

This clonotype showed up just a few times. The chain recombines TRBV29-1 with TRBJ2-7; D not resolved. V was clipped by 5 bases and J by 3 bases, with 8 bases between them. There are 11 residues in the CDR3. The germline V gene encodes CDR1 SQVTM and CDR2 ANQGSEA. The CDR3 DNA reads as TGCAGCGTTTACGGTCGCTACGAGCAGTACTTC. Protein product: CSVYGRYEQYF.

V usage is TRBV27 and J usage is TRBJ1-5; D perhaps matches TRBD1 (6 bases). V was shortened by 7 bases and J by 1 base, with 23 bases between the two germline ends. Germline CDR1 reads MNHEY; CDR2 reads SMNVEV (reference sequence). The CDR3 has 18 amino acids. The CDR3 loop is CASKPRGASGWSNQPQHF. Written as DNA, the CDR3 is TGTGCCAGCAAACCTCGGGGGGCGAGTGGATGGAGCAATCAGCCCCAGCATTTT.

The J gene is TRBJ2-5, the V gene TRBV25-1; 7 positions match TRBD2. In germline, CDR1 is MGHDK, CDR2 SYGVNS. The J segment lost 11 bases and the V segment lost 8 bases, leaving 14 bases of the junction unmatched. The CDR3 has 13 amino acids. The CDR3 is CASEGFTSDEQYF. CDR3 DNA sequence: TGTGCCAGCGAGGGGTTCACTAGCGATGAGCAGTACTTC.

The rearrangement links TRBV27 to TRBJ2-1, with a possible D match to TRBD2 (6 bases). Germline loops: CDR1 MNHEY, CDR2 SMNVEV (reference sequence). The CDR3 is 18 amino acids. With 4 bases removed from V and 6 bases from J, the gap between germline ends came to 25 bases. As DNA, the CDR3 is TGTGCCAGCAGTTCCAACCCTGAATCCCGGGACTGGGGCAATGAGCAGTTCTTC. Residues: CASSSNPESRDWGNEQFF.

This clonotype occurred a few times. This chain uses TRBV10-2 with TRBJ2-4, with a possible D match to TRBD1 (6 bases). Germline V gene data show CDR1 as WSHSY and CDR2 as SAAADI. Trimming took 4 bases from V and 5 from J, leaving 9 bases between them. This CDR3 is 13 amino acids long. CDR3 DNA: TGCGCCAGCAGTGGAGGGACACAAAACATTCAGTACTTC. Amino acid sequence: CASSGGTQNIQYF.

V usage is TRBV5-5 and J usage is TRBJ2-5; a weak D match, TRBD2 (5 bases). Looked up from germline, CDR1 is SGHKS and CDR2 is YYEKEE (reference sequence). The V end lost 0 bases, the J end lost 5 bases, and 23 bases lay between the germline ends. The CDR3 consists of 18 residues. CDR3 DNA: TGTGCCAGCAGCTTGGGTAGAACTAGTTCCTCTCTGGCCGAGACCCAGTACTTC. Amino acid sequence: CASSLGRTSSSLAETQYF.

The chain carries TRBV5-1 and TRBJ2-7; D unclear. The germline gives CDR1 SGHRS, CDR2 YFSETQ. Trimming took 0 bases from V and 7 from J, leaving 14 bases between them. There are 14 residues in the CDR3. The CDR3 sequence is CASSLAGMSSEQYF. DNA for the CDR3: TGCGCCAGCAGCTTGGCCGGTATGTCCTCGGAGCAGTACTTC.

This chain links TRBV20-1 with TRBJ2-1; D may be TRBD1 or TRBD2 (5 bases each). V lost 0 bases and J 8 bases, leaving 17 bases between the germline ends. CDR1 is DFQATT, CDR2 SNEGSKA, per germline (reference sequence). The CDR3 totals 15 residues. For the CDR3, the DNA is TGCAGTGCTAGAGATCCGGGACGCCTCCTCCATGAGCAGTTCTTC. The encoded protein is CSARDPGRLLHEQFF.

This clonotype was picked up a small number of times. This chain joins TRBV25-1 and TRBJ2-5; the D gene could be TRBD1 or TRBD2 (5 bases each). This CDR3 has 14 amino acids. Germline CDR1 is MGHDK and CDR2 is SYGVNS. Trimming stripped 2 bases from V and 1 base from J, with 8 bases between. Here the CDR3 DNA reads TGTGCCAGCAGTGAACCGGGACCCCAAGAGACCCAGTACTTC. The encoded protein is CASSEPGPQETQYF.

The V gene is TRBV20-1, the J gene TRBJ2-7; D not certain. Germline CDR1 DFQATT, CDR2 SNEGSKA (reference sequence). V was pared by 2 bases and J by 4 bases, with 18 bases between. The CDR3 covers 15 residues. The CDR3 nucleotides read TGCAGTGCTAGACCCCTGACTGGAATTCTATACGAGCAGTACTTC. Residues: CSARPLTGILYEQYF.

This clonotype was seen a few times. The chain employs TRBV10-3 and TRBJ2-3, with D tentatively TRBD2 (6 bases). The CDR3 length is 15 residues. Per germline, CDR1 ENHRY and CDR2 SYGVKD. The ends were cut back, 10 bases at V and 0 bases at J, with 17 bases in the middle. CDR3 sequence reads: CATGGTRTSTDTQYF. In DNA form, the CDR3 reads TGTGCCACGGGTGGGACTCGCACTAGCACAGATACGCAGTATTTT.